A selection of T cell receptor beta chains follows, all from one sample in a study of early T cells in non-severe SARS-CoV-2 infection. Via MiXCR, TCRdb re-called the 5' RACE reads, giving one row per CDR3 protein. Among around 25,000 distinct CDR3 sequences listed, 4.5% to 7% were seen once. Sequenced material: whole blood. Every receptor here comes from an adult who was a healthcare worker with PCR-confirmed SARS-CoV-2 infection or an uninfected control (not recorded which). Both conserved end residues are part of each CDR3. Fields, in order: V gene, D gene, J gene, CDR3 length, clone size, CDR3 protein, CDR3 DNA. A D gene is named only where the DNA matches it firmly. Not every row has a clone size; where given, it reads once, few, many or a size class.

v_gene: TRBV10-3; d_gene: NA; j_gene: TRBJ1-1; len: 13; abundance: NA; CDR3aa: CAISESRATEAFF; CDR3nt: TGTGCCATCAGTGAGTCAAGGGCCACTGAAGCTTTCTTT
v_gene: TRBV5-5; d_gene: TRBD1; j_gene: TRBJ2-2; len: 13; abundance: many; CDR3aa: CASFGQDGGELFF; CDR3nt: TGTGCCAGCTTTGGACAGGATGGCGGGGAGCTGTTTTTT
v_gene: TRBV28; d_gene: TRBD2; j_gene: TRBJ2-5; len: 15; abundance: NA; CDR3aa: CASSSYGGGQETQYF; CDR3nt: TGTGCCAGCAGTTCCTATGGGGGGGGGCAAGAGACCCAGTACTTC
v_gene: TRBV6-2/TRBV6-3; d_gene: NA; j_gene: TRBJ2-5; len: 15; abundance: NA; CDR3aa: CASSKQGLIPETQYF; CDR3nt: TGTGCCAGCAGTAAACAGGGACTCATCCCAGAGACCCAGTACTTC
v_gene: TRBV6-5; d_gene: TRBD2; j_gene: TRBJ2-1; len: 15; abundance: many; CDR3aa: CASSYSSGGDNEQFF; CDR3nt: TGTGCCAGCAGTTATTCTAGCGGGGGAGACAATGAGCAGTTCTTC
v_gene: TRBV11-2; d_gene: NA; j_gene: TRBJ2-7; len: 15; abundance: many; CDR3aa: CASSFSGVSSYEQYF; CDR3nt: TGTGCCAGCAGCTTCTCGGGGGTCAGCTCCTACGAGCAGTACTTC
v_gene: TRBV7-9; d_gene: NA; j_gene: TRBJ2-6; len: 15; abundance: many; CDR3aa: CASSLVSSGANVLTF; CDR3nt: TGTGCCAGCAGCTTAGTTAGCTCTGGGGCCAACGTCCTGACTTTC
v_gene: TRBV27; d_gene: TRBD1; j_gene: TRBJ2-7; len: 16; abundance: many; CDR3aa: CASSSLGQGVSSEQYF; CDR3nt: TGTGCCAGCAGTTCCCTCGGACAGGGGGTATCGTCCGAGCAGTACTTC
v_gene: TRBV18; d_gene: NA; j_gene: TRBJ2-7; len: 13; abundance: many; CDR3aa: CASSPGVTYEQYF; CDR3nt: TGTGCCAGCTCACCAGGAGTTACCTACGAGCAGTACTTC
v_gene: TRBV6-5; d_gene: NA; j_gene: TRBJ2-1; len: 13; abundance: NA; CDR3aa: CASSRSSANEQFF; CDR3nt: TGTGCCAGCAGTAGATCTAGCGCCAATGAGCAGTTCTTC
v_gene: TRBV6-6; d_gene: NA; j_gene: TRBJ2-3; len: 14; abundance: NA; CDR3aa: CASTKRSAQDTQYF; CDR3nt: TGTGCCAGTACGAAGCGCAGCGCCCAGGATACGCAGTATTTT
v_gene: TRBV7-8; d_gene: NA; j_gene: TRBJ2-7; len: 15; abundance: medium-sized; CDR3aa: CASSDPRDSSYEQYF; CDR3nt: TGTGCCAGCAGCGACCCCCGAGACAGCTCCTACGAGCAGTACTTC
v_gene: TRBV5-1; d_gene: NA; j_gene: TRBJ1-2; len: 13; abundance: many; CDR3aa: CASSLDLAYGYTF; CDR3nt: TGCGCCAGCAGCTTGGATCTAGCTTATGGCTACACCTTC
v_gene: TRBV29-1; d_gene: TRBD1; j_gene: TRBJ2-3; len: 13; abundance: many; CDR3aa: CSALGQGTDTQYF; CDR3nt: TGCAGCGCTCTAGGACAGGGAACAGATACGCAGTATTTT
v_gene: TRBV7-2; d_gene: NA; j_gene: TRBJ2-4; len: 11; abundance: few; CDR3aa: CASSSGNIQYF; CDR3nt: TGTGCCAGCAGCTCCGGGAACATTCAGTACTTC